The clone carrying this TCR beta chain has ten or more counts. Its cognate antigen is unknown. Pregnant or lactating patients and those with other autoimmune diseases or uncontrolled infections were excluded. The sample originates from a study of Graves' ophthalmopathy and Graves' hyperthyroidism. After removal of 4 bases from V and 5 bases from J, the junction contained 10 bases not matched to a gene. CDR3 size: 15 residues. CDR1 LNHDA and CDR2 SQIVND come from the germline V gene (reference sequence). The study's findings and limits: With less than 90% sensitivity and less than 83% specificity, a 13-signature model separated ophthalmopathy from stable hyperthyroidism.

Amplification of TCR beta CDR3 regions used RNA transcripts. HTBI-primed first-round RT-PCR preceded second-round multiplex PCR. MiXCR, applied by TCRdb to the multiplex PCR reads, yields one record per CDR3 protein. Of roughly 300,000 distinct CDR3 sequences listed, 15% to 20% are singletons. This chain connects TRBV19 to TRBJ2-5; 7 bases fit TRBD1. Sequencing was carried out using peripheral blood. The TCR comes from an adult man with Graves' ophthalmopathy. CDR3 DNA sequence: TGTGCCAGTAGTACGGGACAGCGGCCGATTGAGACCCAGTACTTC. It translates to CASSTGQRPIETQYF.